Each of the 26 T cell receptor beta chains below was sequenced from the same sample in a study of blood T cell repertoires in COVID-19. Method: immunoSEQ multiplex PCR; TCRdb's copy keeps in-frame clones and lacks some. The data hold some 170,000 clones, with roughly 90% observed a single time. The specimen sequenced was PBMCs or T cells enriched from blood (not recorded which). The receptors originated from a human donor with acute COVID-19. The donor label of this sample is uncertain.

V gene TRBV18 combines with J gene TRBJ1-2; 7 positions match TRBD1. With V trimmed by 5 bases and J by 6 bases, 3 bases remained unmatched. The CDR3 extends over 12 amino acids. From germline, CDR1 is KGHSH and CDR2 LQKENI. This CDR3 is CASSYDRDGYTF. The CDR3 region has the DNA TGTGCCAGCTCATACGACAGGGATGGCTACACCTTC. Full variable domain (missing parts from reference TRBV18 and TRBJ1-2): NAGVMQNPRHLVRRRGQEARLRCSPMKGHSHVYWYRQLPEEGLKFMVYLQKENIIDESGMPKERFSAEFPKEGPSILRIQQVVRGDSAAYFCASSYDRDGYTFGSGTRLTVV.

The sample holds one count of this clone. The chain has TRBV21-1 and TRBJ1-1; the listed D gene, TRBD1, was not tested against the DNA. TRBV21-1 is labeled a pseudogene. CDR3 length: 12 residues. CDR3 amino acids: CASSWDRGFAFF. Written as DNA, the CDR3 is TGTGCCAGCAGCTGGGACAGGGGGTTCGCTTTCTTT.

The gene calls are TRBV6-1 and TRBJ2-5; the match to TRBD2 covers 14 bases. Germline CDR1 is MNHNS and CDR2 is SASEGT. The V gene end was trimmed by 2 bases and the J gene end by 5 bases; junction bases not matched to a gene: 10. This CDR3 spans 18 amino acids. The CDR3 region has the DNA TGTGCCAGCAGTGAACGTGTGACTAGCGGGGGGGCGAGGGAGACCCAGTACTTC. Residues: CASSERVTSGGARETQYF.

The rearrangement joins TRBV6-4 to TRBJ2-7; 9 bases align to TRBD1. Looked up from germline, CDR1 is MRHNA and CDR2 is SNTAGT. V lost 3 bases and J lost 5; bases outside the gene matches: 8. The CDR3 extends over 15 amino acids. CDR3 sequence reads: CASSEGTGINDEQYF. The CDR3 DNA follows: TGTGCCAGCAGTGAAGGGACAGGGATAAACGACGAGCAGTACTTC.

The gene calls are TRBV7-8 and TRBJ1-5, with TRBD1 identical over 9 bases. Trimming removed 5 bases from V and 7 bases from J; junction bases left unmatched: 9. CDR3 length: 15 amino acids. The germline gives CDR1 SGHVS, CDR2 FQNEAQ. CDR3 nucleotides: TGTGCCAGCAGCCGAGGGGACAGGGAAGGACAGCCCCAGCATTTT. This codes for CASSRGDREGQPQHF.

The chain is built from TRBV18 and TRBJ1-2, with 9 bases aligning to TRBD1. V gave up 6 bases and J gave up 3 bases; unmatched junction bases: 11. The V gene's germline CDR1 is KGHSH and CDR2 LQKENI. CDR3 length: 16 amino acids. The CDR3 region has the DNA TGTGCCAGCTCTTCCCGCCCGGGACAGGGAGACTATGGCTACACCTTC. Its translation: CASSSRPGQGDYGYTF.

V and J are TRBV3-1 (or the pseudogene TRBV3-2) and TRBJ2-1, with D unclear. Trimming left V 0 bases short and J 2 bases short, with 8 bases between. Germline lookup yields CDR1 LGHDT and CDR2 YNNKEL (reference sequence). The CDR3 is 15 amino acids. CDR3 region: CASSQERSPYNEQFF. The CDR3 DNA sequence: TGTGCCAGCAGCCAAGAACGGAGTCCCTACAATGAGCAGTTCTTC.

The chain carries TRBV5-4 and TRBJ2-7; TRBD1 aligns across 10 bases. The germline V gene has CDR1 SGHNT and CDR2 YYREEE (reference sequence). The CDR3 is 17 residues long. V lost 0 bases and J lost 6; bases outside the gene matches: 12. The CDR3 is CASSLARGGQGSVEQYF. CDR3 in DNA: TGTGCCAGCAGCTTGGCAAGGGGGGGACAGGGGTCGGTCGAGCAGTACTTC.

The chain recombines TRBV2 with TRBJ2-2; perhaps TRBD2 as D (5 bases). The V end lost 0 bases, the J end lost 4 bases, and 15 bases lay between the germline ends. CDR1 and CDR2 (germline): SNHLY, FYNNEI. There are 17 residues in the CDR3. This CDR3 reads CASSEAGAGSGTGELFF. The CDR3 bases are TGTGCCAGCAGTGAAGCGGGCGCGGGTTCGGGCACCGGGGAGCTGTTTTTT.

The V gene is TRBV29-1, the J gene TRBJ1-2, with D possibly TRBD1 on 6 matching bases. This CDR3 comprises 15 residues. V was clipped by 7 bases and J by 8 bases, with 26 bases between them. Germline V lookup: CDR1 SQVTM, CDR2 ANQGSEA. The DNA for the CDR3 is TGCAGCGGATTAACGACAGGTCCGCCTGAGAGGGGCTACACCTTC. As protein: CSGLTTGPPERGYTF. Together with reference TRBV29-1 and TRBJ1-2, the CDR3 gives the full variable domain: SAVISQKPSRDICQRGTSLTIQCQVDSQVTMMFWYRQQPGQSLTLIATANQGSEATYESGFVIDKFPISRPNLTFSTLTVSNMSPEDSSIYLCSGLTTGPPERGYTFGSGTRLTVV.

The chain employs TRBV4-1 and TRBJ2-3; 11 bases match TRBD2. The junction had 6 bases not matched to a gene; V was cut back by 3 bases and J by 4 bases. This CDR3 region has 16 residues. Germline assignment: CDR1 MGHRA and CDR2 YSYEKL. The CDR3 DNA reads TGCGCCAGCAGCCAGGGGCTAGCGGGGGGTTCAGATACGCAGTATTTT. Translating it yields CASSQGLAGGSDTQYF.

For the CDR3, the DNA is TGTGCCAGCAGCTCACGACTAGCGGGGGGACAAGAGACCCAGTACTTC. Protein sequence: CASSSRLAGGQETQYF. The rearrangement links TRBV7-2 to TRBJ2-5; 13 bases are shared with TRBD2. Germline V gives CDR1 SGHTA, CDR2 FQGNSA. The CDR3 runs to 16 residues. V lost 4 bases and J lost 2; bases outside the gene matches: 4.

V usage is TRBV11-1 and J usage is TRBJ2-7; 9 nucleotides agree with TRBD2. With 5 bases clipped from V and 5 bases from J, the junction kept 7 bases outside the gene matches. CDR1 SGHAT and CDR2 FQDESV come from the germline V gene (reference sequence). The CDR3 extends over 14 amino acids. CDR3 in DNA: TGTGCCAGCAGCCGCGGGACTAGCATCCACGAGCAGTACTTC. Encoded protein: CASSRGTSIHEQYF.

The CDR3 sequence: CASAGGLNQPQHF. CDR3 DNA sequence: TGTGCCAGCGCCGGCGGGCTGAATCAGCCCCAGCATTTT. V usage is TRBV27 and J usage is TRBJ1-5; D not resolved. CDR3 length: 13 amino acids. V was clipped by 8 bases and J by 4 bases, with 12 bases between them. Germline CDR1 MNHEY, CDR2 SMNVEV (reference sequence).

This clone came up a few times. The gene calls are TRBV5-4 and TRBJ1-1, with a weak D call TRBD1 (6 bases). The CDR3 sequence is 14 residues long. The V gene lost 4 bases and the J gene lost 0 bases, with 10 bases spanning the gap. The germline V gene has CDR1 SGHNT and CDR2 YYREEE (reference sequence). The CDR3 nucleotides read TGTGCCAGCAGCCCGGACAGCTTGAACACTGAAGCTTTCTTT. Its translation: CASSPDSLNTEAFF.

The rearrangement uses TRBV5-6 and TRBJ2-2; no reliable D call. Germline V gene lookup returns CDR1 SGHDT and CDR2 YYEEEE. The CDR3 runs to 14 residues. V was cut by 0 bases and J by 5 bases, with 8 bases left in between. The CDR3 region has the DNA TGTGCCAGCAGCTTGGTTAGTACTACCGGGGAGCTGTTTTTT. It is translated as CASSLVSTTGELFF.

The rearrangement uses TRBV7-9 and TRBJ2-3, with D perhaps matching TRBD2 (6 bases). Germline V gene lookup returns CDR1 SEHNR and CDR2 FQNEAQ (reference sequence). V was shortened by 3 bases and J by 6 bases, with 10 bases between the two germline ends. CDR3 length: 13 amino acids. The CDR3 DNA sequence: TGTGCCAGCAGCTTCTCCCTAGCGGATACGCAGTATTTT. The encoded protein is CASSFSLADTQYF.

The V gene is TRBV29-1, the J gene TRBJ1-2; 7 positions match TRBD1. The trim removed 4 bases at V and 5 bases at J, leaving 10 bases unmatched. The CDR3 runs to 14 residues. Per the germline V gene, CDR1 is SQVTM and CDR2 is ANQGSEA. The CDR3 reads CSVAGRTGVYGYTF. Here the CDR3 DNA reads TGCAGCGTTGCGGGAAGGACAGGAGTTTATGGCTACACCTTC.

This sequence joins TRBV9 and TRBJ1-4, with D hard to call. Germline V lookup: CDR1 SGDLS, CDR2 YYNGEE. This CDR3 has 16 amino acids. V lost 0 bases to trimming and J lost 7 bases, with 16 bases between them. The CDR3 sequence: CASSVELGGYGEKLFF. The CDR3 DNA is TGTGCCAGCAGCGTAGAGCTTGGAGGCTACGGTGAAAAACTGTTTTTT.

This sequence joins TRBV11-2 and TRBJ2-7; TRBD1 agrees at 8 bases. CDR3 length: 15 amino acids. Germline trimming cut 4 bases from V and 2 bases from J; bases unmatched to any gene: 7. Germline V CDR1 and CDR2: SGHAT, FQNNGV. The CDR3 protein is CASSSLTGVTYEQYF. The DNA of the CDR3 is TGTGCCAGCAGCTCCCTGACAGGGGTTACCTACGAGCAGTACTTC.

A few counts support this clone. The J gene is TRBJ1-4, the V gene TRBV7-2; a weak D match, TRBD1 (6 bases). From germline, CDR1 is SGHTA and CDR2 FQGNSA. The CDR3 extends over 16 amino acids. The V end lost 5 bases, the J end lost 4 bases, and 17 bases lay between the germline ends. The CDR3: CASSPQRQASNEKLFF. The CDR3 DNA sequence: TGTGCCAGCAGCCCTCAAAGACAGGCCAGTAATGAAAAACTGTTTTTT.

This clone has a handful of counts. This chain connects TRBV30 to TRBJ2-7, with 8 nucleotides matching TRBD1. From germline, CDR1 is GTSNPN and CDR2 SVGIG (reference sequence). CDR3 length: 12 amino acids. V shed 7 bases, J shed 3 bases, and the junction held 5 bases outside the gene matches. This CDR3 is CALTGANYEQYF. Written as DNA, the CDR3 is TGTGCCTTGACAGGGGCGAACTACGAGCAGTACTTC. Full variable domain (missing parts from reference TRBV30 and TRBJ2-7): SQTIHQWPATLVQPVGSPLSLECTVEGTSNPNLYWYRQAAGRGLQLLFYSVGIGQISSEVPQNLSASRPQDRQFILSSKKLLLSDSGFYLCALTGANYEQYFGPGTRLTVT.

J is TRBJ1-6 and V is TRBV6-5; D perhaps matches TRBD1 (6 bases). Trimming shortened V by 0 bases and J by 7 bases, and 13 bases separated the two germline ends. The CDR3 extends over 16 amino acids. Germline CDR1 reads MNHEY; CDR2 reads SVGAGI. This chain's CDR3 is CASSYSIAGANSPLHF. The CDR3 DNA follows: TGTGCCAGCAGTTACTCGATTGCAGGGGCGAATTCACCCCTCCACTTT.

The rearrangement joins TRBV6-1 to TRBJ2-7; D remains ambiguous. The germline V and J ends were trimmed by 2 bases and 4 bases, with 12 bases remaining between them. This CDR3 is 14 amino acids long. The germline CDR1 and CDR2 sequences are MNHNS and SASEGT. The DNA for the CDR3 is TGTGCCAGCAGTGAACTGTCAGGATTGTACGAGCAGTACTTC. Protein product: CASSELSGLYEQYF.

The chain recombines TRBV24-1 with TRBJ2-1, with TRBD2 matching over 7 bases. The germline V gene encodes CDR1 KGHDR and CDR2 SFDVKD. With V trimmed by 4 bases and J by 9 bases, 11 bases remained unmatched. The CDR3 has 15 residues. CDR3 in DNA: TGTGCCACCAGTGACTCTTGGACTAGGACTAGTGAGCAGTTCTTC. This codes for CATSDSWTRTSEQFF.

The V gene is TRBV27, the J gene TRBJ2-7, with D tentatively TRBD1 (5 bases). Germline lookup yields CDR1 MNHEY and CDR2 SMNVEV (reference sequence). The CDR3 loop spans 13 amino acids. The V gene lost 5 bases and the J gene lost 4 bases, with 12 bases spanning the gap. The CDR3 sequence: CASSPRTKYEQYF. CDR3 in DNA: TGTGCCAGCAGTCCCCGGACAAAATACGAGCAGTACTTC.